Listed below are T cell receptor beta chains from one sample, sequenced in a study of blood T cell repertoires in COVID-19. Only in-frame clones appear in the TCRdb table, and some are missing; sequencing was by immunoSEQ multiplex PCR. Of under 150,000 clones detected, around nine tenths appear once; the ten largest clones hold about 10%. Input material: peripheral blood. Receptors originate from a man aged 45-65 years with active or convalescent COVID-19. The CDR3 runs from the conserved cysteine through the conserved F or W. D genes are given only for firm matches. A row's size may be missing; if present it is once, few, many or a size class.

j_call | clone_size | v_call | d_call | cdr3_aa | cdr3_nt
TRBJ1-4 | - | TRBV7-6 | TRBD1 | CASSSGTGPEKLFF | TGTGCCAGCAGCTCCGGGACAGGGCCTGAAAAACTGTTTTTT
TRBJ1-1 | once | TRBV5-1 | TRBD1 | CASRPRGQADTEAFF | TGCGCCAGCAGACCTAGGGGACAGGCGGACACTGAAGCTTTCTTT
TRBJ2-1 | - | TRBV6-2/TRBV6-3 | TRBD2 | CASSRTSGTGNEQFF | TGTGCCAGCAGTAGGACTAGCGGGACGGGGAATGAGCAGTTCTTC
TRBJ1-1 | - | TRBV19 | - | CASSVQGKGTEAFF | TGTGCCAGTAGTGTCCAGGGTAAAGGCACTGAAGCTTTCTTT
TRBJ2-1 | - | TRBV13 | TRBD2 | CASSPRTSGRHSYNEQFF | TGTGCCAGCAGCCCTCGGACTAGCGGGAGGCACTCCTACAATGAGCAGTTCTTC
TRBJ1-5 | - | TRBV7-9 | - | CASGGGSNQPQHF | TGTGCCAGCGGGGGAGGTAGCAATCAGCCCCAGCATTTT
TRBJ1-5 | - | TRBV19 | - | CASSPWTDSNQPQHF | TGTGCCAGTAGTCCCTGGACAGATAGCAATCAGCCCCAGCATTTT
TRBJ2-1 | - | TRBV5-6 | - | CASSLTQRHYNEQFF | TGTGCCAGCAGCTTGACCCAGCGGCACTACAATGAGCAGTTCTTC
TRBJ2-6 | - | TRBV5-4 | - | CASSPDRAGANVLTF | TGTGCCAGCAGCCCGGACAGAGCTGGGGCCAACGTCCTGACTTTC
TRBJ1-5 | - | TRBV4-1 | - | CASSQDLTLGARQPQHF | TGCGCCAGCAGCCAAGATCTGACGCTGGGGGCCCGGCAGCCCCAGCATTTT
TRBJ2-3 | - | TRBV7-9 | TRBD1 | CASSLGGQGSTDTQYF | TGTGCCAGCAGCTTAGGCGGACAGGGGAGCACAGATACGCAGTATTTT
TRBJ2-5 | - | TRBV28 | - | CASSAQLQETQYF | TGTGCCAGCAGTGCGCAACTCCAAGAGACCCAGTACTTC
TRBJ2-2 | - | TRBV5-1 | TRBD1 | CASSWDSRLAGELFF | TGCGCCAGCAGCTGGGACAGTCGATTGGCCGGGGAGCTGTTTTTT
TRBJ2-3 | - | TRBV12-5 | TRBD1 | CASGLVRTGGKMDTQYF | TGTGCTAGTGGTTTGGTACGAACAGGGGGCAAAATGGATACGCAGTATTTT
TRBJ1-1 | - | TRBV18 | TRBD1 | CASSPATGGQDTEAFF | TGTGCCAGCTCACCGGCGACAGGGGGCCAGGACACTGAAGCTTTCTTT